The source of this T cell receptor beta chain is a study of T cell responses to AZD1222 COVID-19 vaccine. Overall study findings and caveats: The span of vaccine-associated CD4 TCRs extended across spike, with dominance at 160-218 and 743-854. Clonal diversity may have been underestimated in mostly white British donors.

Regarding this clone: What it recognizes is unknown.

TCRdb keeps only in-frame clones here, not all; method: immunoSEQ multiplex PCR. The table has around 120,000 clones, just under 95% seen once. Germline-derived CDR1 and CDR2 are SGHTA and FQGNSA. V was cut by 4 bases and J by 6 bases, with 14 bases left in between. The CDR3 extends over 14 amino acids. The sample in question was peripheral blood, obtained 28 days after the second AZD1222 dose. This TCR came from an adult who received the AZD1222 COVID-19 vaccine. The chain recombines TRBV7-2 with TRBJ2-3; D call uncertain. The CDR3 protein is CASSSGPPPDTQYF. In DNA form, the CDR3 reads TGTGCCAGCAGCTCTGGACCACCCCCGGATACGCAGTATTTT.